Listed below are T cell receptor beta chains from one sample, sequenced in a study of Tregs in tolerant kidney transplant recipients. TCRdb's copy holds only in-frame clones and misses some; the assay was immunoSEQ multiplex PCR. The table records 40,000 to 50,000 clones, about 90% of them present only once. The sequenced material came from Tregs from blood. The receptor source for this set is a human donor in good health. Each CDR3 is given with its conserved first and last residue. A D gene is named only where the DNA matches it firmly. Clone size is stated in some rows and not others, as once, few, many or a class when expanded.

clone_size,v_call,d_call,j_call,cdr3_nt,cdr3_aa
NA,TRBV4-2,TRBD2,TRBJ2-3,TGTGCCAGCAGCCTGGCGCGGGGGTCCAGGGATACGCAGTATTTT,CASSLARGSRDTQYF
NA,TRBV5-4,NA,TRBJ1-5,TGTGCCAGCAGCTTCGAACCGTATCAGCCCCAGCATTTT,CASSFEPYQPQHF
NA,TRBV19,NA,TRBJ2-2,TGTGCCAGTAGTACCTTTCTCAGTAGGAACTGGGAGCTGTTTTTT,CASSTFLSRNWELFF
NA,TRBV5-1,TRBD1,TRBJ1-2,TGCGCCAGCAGCTTGGGAGGGACAGCCTATGGCTACACCTTC,CASSLGGTAYGYTF
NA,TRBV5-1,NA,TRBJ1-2,TGCGCCAGCAGCTTGGGGACAGCCTCTAACTATGGCTACACCTTC,CASSLGTASNYGYTF
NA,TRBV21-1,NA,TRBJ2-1,TGTGCCAGCAACCTGGGACTTCCCAGCTCCTACAATGAGCAGTTCTTC,CASNLGLPSSYNEQFF
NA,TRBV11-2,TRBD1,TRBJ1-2,TGTGCCAGCAGCTGGGGACAGGGACCTAACTATGGCTACACCTTC,CASSWGQGPNYGYTF
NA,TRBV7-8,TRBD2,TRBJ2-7,TGTGCCAGCAGCTTAGCGCCGGGACTAGCGGGCTCCTACGAGCAGTACTTC,CASSLAPGLAGSYEQYF
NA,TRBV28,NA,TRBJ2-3,TGTGCCAGCAGTCCCTCCAGGGCCCACGGGGATACGCAGTATTTT,CASSPSRAHGDTQYF
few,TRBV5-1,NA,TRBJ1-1,TGCGCCAGCAGCCCCCCCCCAGGGAACACTGAAGCTTTCTTT,CASSPPPGNTEAFF
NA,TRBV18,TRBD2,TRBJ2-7,TGTGCCAGCTCACTAACGACTAGCGGGAGCTGGTTTGGCTACGAGCAGTACTTC,CASSLTTSGSWFGYEQYF
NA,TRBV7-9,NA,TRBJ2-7,TGTGCCAGCAGCTTAAGGTTCGGGACTCTCTACGAGCAGTACTTC,CASSLRFGTLYEQYF
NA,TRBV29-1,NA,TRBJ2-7,TGCAGCGTTCTTGAGGGGATTTACTACGAGCAGTACTTC,CSVLEGIYYEQYF
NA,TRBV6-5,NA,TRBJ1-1,TGTGCCAGCAGTTTCAGAGGGCCCCAAACTGAAGCTTTCTTT,CASSFRGPQTEAFF
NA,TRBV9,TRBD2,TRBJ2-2,TGTGCCAGCAGCGTAGCGGGCGGGAGCCCTACTGGGGAGCTGTTTTTT,CASSVAGGSPTGELFF
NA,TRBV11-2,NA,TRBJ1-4,TGTGCCAGCAGCTTACAGAGGGTTAATGAAAAACTGTTTTTT,CASSLQRVNEKLFF
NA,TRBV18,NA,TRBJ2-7,TGTGCCAGCTCACCAGGGGGGGGGCGAGCCTACGAGCAGTACTTC,CASSPGGGRAYEQYF
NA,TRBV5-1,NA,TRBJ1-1,TGCGCCAGCAGCGAAGACGTCCGGCGTACTGAAGCTTTCTTT,CASSEDVRRTEAFF
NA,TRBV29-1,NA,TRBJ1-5,TGCAGCGTTGAATCGGTAGTGGGTGGGCCCCAGCATTTT,CSVESVVGGPQHF
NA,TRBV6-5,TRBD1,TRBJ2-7,TGTGCCAGCAAGCCATTAGGGACAGGGGTCTACGAGCAGTACTTC,CASKPLGTGVYEQYF
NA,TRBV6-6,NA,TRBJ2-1,TGTGCCAGCAGTTCAGGGGTCAGCTCCTACAATGAGCAGTTCTTC,CASSSGVSSYNEQFF
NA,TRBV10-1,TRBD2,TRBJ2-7,TGCGCCAGCAGGGGGGGGAACCGGAGGGTCGAGCAGTACTTC,CASRGGNRRVEQYF
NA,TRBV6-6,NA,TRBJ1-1,TGTGCCAGCAGTTCGTCAGGACGATTCCCATACACTGAAGCTTTCTTT,CASSSSGRFPYTEAFF
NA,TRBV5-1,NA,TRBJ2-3,TGCGCCAGCACACAGGGTAGGGGAGATACGCAGTATTTT,CASTQGRGDTQYF
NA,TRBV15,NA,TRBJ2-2,TGTGCCACCAGCAGAGATCAGGCCGGGGAGCTGTTTTTT,CATSRDQAGELFF
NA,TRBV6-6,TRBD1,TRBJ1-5,TGTGCCAGCAGTGTCGGACAGGTTTATAGCAATCAGCCCCAGCATTTT,CASSVGQVYSNQPQHF
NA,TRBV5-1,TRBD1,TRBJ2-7,TGCGCCAGCAGCTCCCGGACAGGAGCCCCCTACGAGCAGTACTTC,CASSSRTGAPYEQYF
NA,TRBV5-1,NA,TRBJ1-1,TGCGCCAGCAGCTTGGTTCCAGGGAGGATGAACACTGAAGCTTTCTTT,CASSLVPGRMNTEAFF
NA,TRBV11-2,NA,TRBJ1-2,TGTGCCAGCAGCTTAGATCTATATCTGGATGGCTACACCTTC,CASSLDLYLDGYTF
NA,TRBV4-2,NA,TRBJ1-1,TGTGCCAGCAGCCGGCAGGCTACTGAAGCTTTCTTT,CASSRQATEAFF
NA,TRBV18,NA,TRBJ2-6,TGTGCCAGCTCACCCGGGACCCCAGTCTCTGGGGCCAACGTCCTGACTTTC,CASSPGTPVSGANVLTF
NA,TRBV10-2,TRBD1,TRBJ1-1,TGCGCCATTCGGCCCGACAGGGGAGGGGTGGGCACTGAAGCTTTCTTT,CAIRPDRGGVGTEAFF
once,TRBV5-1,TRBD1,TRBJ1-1,TGCGCCAGCAGCTTGGCCCAGGGGGGAACTACTGAAGCTTTCTTT,CASSLAQGGTTEAFF
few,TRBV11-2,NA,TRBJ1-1,TGTGCCAGCAGCTTTCGCAGGGGTCCCACTGAAGCTTTCTTT,CASSFRRGPTEAFF
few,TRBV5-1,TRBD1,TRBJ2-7,TGCGCCAGCAGCTTGGGGGACAGGGGGCTCGAGCAGTACTTC,CASSLGDRGLEQYF
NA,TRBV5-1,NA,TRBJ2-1,TGCGCCAGCAGCTTAGAGGGCCCTGTAGCCAATGAGCAGTTCTTC,CASSLEGPVANEQFF
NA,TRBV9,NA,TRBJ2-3,TGTGCCAGCAGCGTAATCACCGATACGCAGTATTTT,CASSVITDTQYF
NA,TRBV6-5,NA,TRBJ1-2,TGTGCCAGCAGTTACTCGTTTGTAGGGCTCGATGGCTACACCTTC,CASSYSFVGLDGYTF